This T cell receptor (beta chain) was recorded in a study of shared clonotypes between healthy human individuals (dated by TCRdb to 2018 to 2021). General notes on the study: The cohort comprised a couple of women and three men aged 18 to 49 years. Different laboratories and diverse techniques were used to prepare libraries and sequence TCR repertoires, to increase sequencing depth and limit assay-specific biases. Each donor's leukapheresis produced roughly between about 0.9 and 9.5 billion PBMCs. To estimate repertoire size and how much clonotype sharing occurs between individuals, the study deeply sequenced the blood TCR repertoires of 4 to 6 healthy adults. For each donor, three plates each were used for CD4 naive and CD4 memory, two plates were used for CD8 naive, and one plate was used for CD8 memory.

TCR CDR3 regions were amplified from genomic DNA by multiplex PCR using the deep immunoSEQ assay. Extracted genomic DNA from each cell subset was spread evenly across all wells of several immunoSEQ 96-well plates, with each plate serving as a replicate. For sorted subsets, each replicate PCR was loaded with about 0.2 ug genomic DNA, equivalent to some 27,000 T cell genomes. Purified libraries were quantified with a Qubit 3.0 fluorometer, sized on a Bioanalyzer 2100, and re-quantified with the KAPA Library Quantification kit. A separate single-read 150-cycle Illumina NextSeq 550 flow cell was used to sequence each immunoSEQ 96-well plate. For the original study's pipeline: Because only junctional sequences without quality scores were contained in the immunoSEQ output, filtering matching that applied to full-length reads could not be performed. To assign V/J genes and CDR3, sequences were annotated using PyIR, a Python wrapper for IgBLAST v1.9, with IMGT germline references. Any read was removed if the V/J assignment was weak (E-value above 1e-6), the CDR3 was missing, or the read contained stop codons, out-of-frame junctions, or ambiguous translated residues. V3J clonotypes were defined by identical inferred V gene, J gene, and CDR3 amino acid sequence. Percentage overlap between repertoires was computed as shared unique clonotypes divided by the size of the smaller repertoire. Repertoire richness was assessed with RTK rarefaction, the Chao1 estimator, and Recon v2.1 estimates of unobserved clonotypes. Generation probabilities were computed with OLGA for all TCRbeta clonotypes obtained by the gDNA method from a handful of donors. TCRdb re-hosts the immuneACCESS table, in-frame sequences only. Its copies lack some clones; in the studies checked, an unresolved V gene accounts for under half of them, and the cause for the rest is not known. V and J calls and clone size are copied from that table; D and trimming were computed from the DNA. The sample records 550,000 to 750,000 clones, nearly 97% of which are singletons. The ten biggest clones cover over 0.09% of the sample.

Including cysteine and phenylalanine, the CDR3 has 15 amino acids. Only the CDR3 DNA is retained, 45 bases long and in frame from the first base. V is cut back by 0 bases and J by 4 bases, with 5 bases in the junction unmatched. The germline V gene encodes CDR1 WNHNN and CDR2 SYGVQD (reference sequence). CD8 naive samples consisted of CD45RO-negative cells that were positively selected for CCR7, yielding a CD45RA+CCR7+ population without TemRA cells. The donors were healthy, HIV-negative adults who had no recently reported acute infections or vaccinations. Only Caucasian adults living in Nashville, Tennessee, USA were represented among the donors. Blood was collected by leukapheresis, and PBMCs were isolated by Ficoll-Histopaque density gradient centrifugation and then cryopreserved in liquid nitrogen vapor phase. Analytical flow cytometry was used to check the purity and quantity of every magnetically sorted T cell population. Genomic DNA was isolated from each sorted fraction and quantified by UV absorbance on a Nanodrop 2000c.

Paper-wide results and their limitations: The genetic and exposure-history diversity represented was limited by the small number of donors. Higher generation probabilities were observed for clonotypes shared by all four sorted-subset donors than for non-shared clonotypes. Based on pairwise subsampling, the degree of clonotype sharing among donors was expected to be affected by sequencing depth. Across a few donors, 5% to 6% of naive CD4, 3% to 3.5% of naive CD8, 2% to 2.5% of memory CD4, and approximately 0.4% of memory CD8 clonotypes were shared. Sampling was limited to blood, and TCR repertoires in tissue likely differ from TCR repertoires in blood. Incomplete sequencing was indicated by rarefaction of sorted-subset datasets, despite the large sequencing depth. Naive subsets generally had larger estimated clonotype richness than memory subsets.

Concerning this clone itself: It has no known antigen specificity. Within one base of it there is no much larger clone, and no base qualities were kept.

The sequence is built from TRBV10-1 and TRBJ1-2, with 7 bases matching TRBD1. The sequenced material came from naive CD8+ T cells sorted from blood. The label giving this sample's cell subset or site can be read as: CD45RA+CCR7+. The receptor comes from a woman in her twenties or thirties in good health. The CDR3 is CASSESGQPSYGYTF. The DNA reads TGCGCCAGCAGTGAGTCGGGACAGCCGTCCTATGGCTACACCTTC.